The entry below gives a single T cell receptor (beta chain) sequence along with its context. Its cognate antigen is unknown. This sample is drawn from a study of CD8 T cells in Susac syndrome. Sequencing of TCR beta, carried out with a high-throughput approach, was applied to CD8+ and CD4+ T cells from the blood. Negative isolation yielded CD4+ and CD8+ T cells, and FACS enriched TEMRA cells. RNA, at 0.5 to 1 ug, was reverse transcribed with random hexamers. It was immunoSEQ multiplex PCR that amplified TCR beta CDR3 across 54 Vbeta and 13 Jbeta. TCRdb independently ran MiXCR on the immunoSEQ multiplex PCR reads; one entry per CDR3 protein. The table includes about 180,000 distinct CDR3 sequences, about 95% detected once. Study-wide results and limits: The study recognized that its TCR sequencing and HLA analysis covered a relatively small number of individuals.

The germline gives CDR1 SGHRS, CDR2 YFSETQ. The CDR3 is made up of 15 amino acids. V was cut by 0 bases and J by 0 bases, with 7 bases left in between. This chain uses TRBV5-1 with TRBJ2-4; D gene unclear. The receptor comes from a human donor with multiple sclerosis. The sequenced sample consisted of CD8+ T cells from PBMCs. DNA for the CDR3: TGCGCCAGCAGCTTGGGGCCTGGAGCCAAAAACATTCAGTACTTC. Its translation is CASSLGPGAKNIQYF.